This TCR beta chain was captured by sequencing in a study of blood T cell repertoires in COVID-19. Study-wide background: Samples taken during acute and convalescent COVID-19 were collected in the United States, Italy and Spain.

The V gene lost 6 bases and the J gene lost 0 bases, with 14 bases spanning the gap. Germline CDR1 SQVTM, CDR2 ANQGSEA. The CDR3 runs to 15 residues. Produced via immunoSEQ multiplex PCR; TCRdb's table is partial and in-frame only. This table has more than 95,000 clones, roughly 82% appearing once. The V call is TRBV29-1, the J call TRBJ2-2, with D maybe TRBD1 (5 bases). The sample consisted of peripheral blood. The receptor's source is an elderly man with acute or convalescent COVID-19. CDR3 region: CSVTRQSPNTGELFF. CDR3 nucleotide sequence: TGCAGCGTAACCCGACAGTCTCCGAACACCGGGGAGCTGTTTTTT.